The 16 T cell receptor beta chains below come from one sample, sequenced in a study of blood T cells in healthy people across ages (dated by TCRdb to between 2015 and 2017). Library prep was done by 5' RACE. Sequencing used an Illumina HiSeq 2500. A second PCR of roughly 7 to 12 cycles was run with a J-beta primer mix and a sample-barcoded 5' primer. The raw public data were reprocessed by TCRdb itself: fastp quality trimming at Q25, MiXCR clonotype calling, in-frame beta chains only. Each CDR3 protein gets just one entry, which takes the most common genes and DNA from the rows behind it. The sample table records 600,000 to 850,000 distinct CDR3 sequences; approximately 25% of these occur just once. In total, the top ten clones hold under 10% of the sample. This same sample was also taken into another study, of T cells of mothers and their children.

Input material: blood. These receptors came from a boy aged 5-17 years in good health.

The chain is built from TRBV2 and TRBJ2-5; D is ambiguous. The end of the DNA aligns better with TRBJ2-7, so the J call may be wrong. Germline-derived CDR1 and CDR2 are SNHLY and FYNNEI. This CDR3 has 13 residues. The CDR3: CASSKSAPYEQYF. The CDR3 DNA reads as TGTGCCAGCAGTAAGAGCGCACCCTACGAGCAGTACTTC.

The chain has TRBV14 and TRBJ1-1; D is perhaps TRBD1 (6 bases). Looked up from germline, CDR1 is SGHDN and CDR2 is FVKESK. V shed 4 bases and J shed 4 bases, with 16 bases lying between them. The CDR3 has 15 amino acids. CDR3: CASSRNREWGTEAFF. The CDR3 nucleotides read TGTGCCAGCAGCCGGAACAGGGAGTGGGGCACTGAAGCTTTCTTT. The full variable domain, with the rest looked up from reference TRBV14 and TRBJ1-1, is EAGVTQFPSHSVIEKGQTVTLRCDPISGHDNLYWYRRVMGKEIKFLLHFVKESKQDESGMPNNRFLAERTGGTYSTLKVQPAELEDSGVYFCASSRNREWGTEAFFGQGTRLTVV.

This clonotype turned up a few times. The chain has TRBV7-9 and TRBJ1-4; D not certain. The germline gives CDR1 SEHNR, CDR2 FQNEAQ (reference sequence). The CDR3 has 15 amino acids. The germline V and J ends were trimmed by 4 bases and 8 bases, with 17 bases remaining between them. This chain's CDR3 is CASSSLAGEGEKLFF. For the CDR3, the DNA is TGTGCCAGCAGCTCGCTGGCCGGCGAAGGGGAAAAACTGTTTTTT.

This clonotype came up a few times. The chain joins TRBV12-3 or TRBV12-4 to TRBJ2-5; tentatively, D is TRBD2 (6 bases). V was cut by 6 bases and J by 1 base, with 18 bases left in between. CDR3 size: 16 residues. The CDR3 here is CASRAGGSVPQETQYF. In DNA form, the CDR3 reads TGTGCCAGCAGAGCCGGAGGGTCAGTTCCCCAAGAGACCCAGTACTTC.

This clonotype was seen a handful of times. This chain joins TRBV7-2 and TRBJ2-7; 9 bases map to TRBD1. This CDR3 contains 15 residues. The trim removed 6 bases at V and 0 bases at J, leaving 6 bases unmatched. CDR1 and CDR2 (germline): SGHTA, FQGNSA. CDR3 bases: TGTGCCAGCAGGTTTACAGGGGGCTACTCCTACGAGCAGTACTTC. Its protein product is CASRFTGGYSYEQYF. The full variable domain, rest sourced from reference TRBV7-2 and TRBJ2-7, is GAGVSQSPSNKVTEKGKDVELRCDPISGHTALYWYRQSLGQGLEFLIYFQGNSAPDKSGLPSDRFSAERTGGSVSTLTIQRTQQEDSAVYLCASRFTGGYSYEQYFGPGTRLTVT.

This clonotype came up many times. The V gene is TRBV20-1, the J gene TRBJ2-5; 11 bases align to TRBD2. Looked up from germline, CDR1 is DFQATT and CDR2 is SNEGSKA (reference sequence). J gave up 9 bases and V 4 bases, and 10 bases lay outside the gene matches. This CDR3 contains 14 residues. CDR3: CSAKTSGARVAQYF. The CDR3 DNA reads TGCAGTGCTAAGACTAGCGGGGCTCGGGTGGCCCAGTACTTC.

This clonotype was seen only a few times. The genes are TRBV3-1 and TRBJ1-1, with D possibly being TRBD1 (5 bases). The CDR3 loop spans 14 amino acids. Germline V gives CDR1 LGHDT, CDR2 YNNKEL (reference sequence). Trimming took off 9 bases at V and 5 bases at J, with 19 bases between the two ends. CDR3 residues: CASSDAGRGTEAFF. In DNA, the CDR3 is TGTGCCAGTTCGGATGCAGGGAGAGGAACTGAAGCTTTCTTT.

This clonotype occurred a few times. Sequence at one end of the junction differs from germline and may be a read error. This sequence joins TRBV27 and TRBJ2-7, with 9 bases that match TRBD2. Germline V gene data show CDR1 as MNHEY and CDR2 as SMNVEV (reference sequence). This CDR3 has 14 residues. As DNA, the CDR3 is TGCGCCAGCAGTCGACTAGCGGAGGGTTACGAGCAGTACTTC. Encoded protein: CASSRLAEGYEQYF.

This clonotype appeared a few times. The chain joins TRBV6-5 to TRBJ1-1, with 7 bases fitting TRBD1. This CDR3 is 15 amino acids long. Unmatched junction bases numbered 10, after V lost 8 bases and J lost 1 base. Germline CDR1 MNHEY, CDR2 SVGAGI. In nucleotides, the CDR3 is TGTGCCAGCCTTCCAGGGGGTCGGGGGAACACTGAAGCTTTCTTT. It is translated as CASLPGGRGNTEAFF.

This clonotype occurred a few times. V usage is TRBV5-1 and J usage is TRBJ2-1; TRBD2 is a possible D gene (5 bases). The CDR3 loop spans 16 amino acids. Trimming removed 0 bases from V and 0 bases from J, with 10 bases in between. CDR1 is SGHRS, CDR2 YFSETQ, per germline. For the CDR3, the DNA is TGCGCCAGCAGCTTGGTGAGGGCAAGCTCCTACAATGAGCAGTTCTTC. It yields the protein CASSLVRASSYNEQFF.

This chain joins TRBV4-2 and TRBJ1-5; D remains unclear. CDR3 size: 14 residues. CDR1 is LGHNA and CDR2 is YNFKEQ in the germline V gene. Trimming removed 0 bases at V and 3 bases at J, with 6 bases between. This CDR3 reads CASSQDTVNQPQHF. The CDR3 DNA is TGTGCCAGCAGCCAAGACACGGTCAATCAGCCCCAGCATTTT.

The chain couples TRBV20-1 to TRBJ2-7; 8 bases fit TRBD2. V dropped 4 bases and J dropped 2; count of bases not matched to a gene: 13. CDR1 and CDR2 from the germline V gene are DFQATT and SNEGSKA (reference sequence). The CDR3 runs to 16 residues. CDR3 sequence reads: CSATNPTREDTYEQYF. CDR3 sequence (DNA): TGCAGTGCTACAAACCCGACGCGGGAGGATACCTACGAGCAGTACTTC.

The chain links TRBV29-1 to TRBJ2-1; either TRBD1 or TRBD2 may supply D (5 bases each). Trimming cost V 7 bases and J 1 base, with 8 bases left between them. The germline gives CDR1 SQVTM, CDR2 ANQGSEA. The CDR3 consists of 12 residues. Written as DNA, the CDR3 is TGCAGCGGGGACCAGTCCTACAATGAGCAGTTCTTC. This codes for CSGDQSYNEQFF.

The V and J genes are TRBV29-1 and TRBJ2-5; 8 bases line up with TRBD1. The DNA matches TRBJ2-7 better at its end, which makes the J call doubtful. This CDR3 contains 13 residues. Germline CDR1 and CDR2: SQVTM and ANQGSEA. In DNA, the CDR3 is TGCAGCGTTGTGGCAGGGGGCGTTTACGAGCAGTACTTC. Protein sequence: CSVVAGGVYEQYF.

The chain combines TRBV7-2 with TRBJ2-2; 8 positions match TRBD1. With V trimmed by 5 bases and J by 4 bases, 6 bases remained unmatched. CDR1 SGHTA and CDR2 FQGNSA come from the germline V gene. This CDR3 is built from 15 residues. Here the CDR3 DNA reads TGTGCCAGCAGCCGGAGGACAGGGAGCACCGGGGAGCTGTTTTTT. Its protein is CASSRRTGSTGELFF.

This clonotype was picked up a small number of times. V usage is TRBV6-1 and J usage is TRBJ2-5; 8 positions match TRBD2. Per the germline V gene, CDR1 is MNHNS and CDR2 is SASEGT. J gave up 2 bases and V 7 bases, and 9 bases lay outside the gene matches. CDR3 size: 15 residues. The CDR3 reads CASTGREAPQETQYF. CDR3 in DNA: TGTGCCAGCACAGGGCGGGAGGCACCGCAAGAGACCCAGTACTTC.